The 24 T cell receptor beta chains below come from one sample, sequenced in a study of cytomegalovirus exposure and HLA in healthy donors. A multiplex PCR was run with 60 Vbeta primers and 13 Jbeta primers. Method: immunoSEQ multiplex PCR; TCRdb's copy keeps in-frame clones and lacks some. The sample includes 110,000 or so clones, over 65% of them seen just once. The sequenced sample was PBMCs. The receptors shown here come from a man aged 40-49 years in good health and CMV-seropositive.

The CDR3 bases are TGTGCCAGTAGTATGCAGGGGGCCGACCAGCCCCAGCATTTT. Its translation is CASSMQGADQPQHF. The genes are TRBV19 and TRBJ1-5; 8 bases fit TRBD1. Losses at the gene ends were 3 bases for V and 7 bases for J; bases not matched to a gene: 5. CDR3 length: 14 residues. Germline values: CDR1 LNHDA, CDR2 SQIVND (reference sequence).

This sequence joins TRBV5-1 and TRBJ2-1; 8 bases fit TRBD1. From germline, CDR1 is SGHRS and CDR2 YFSETQ. CDR3 size: 15 residues. V shed 4 bases, J shed 5 bases, and the junction held 8 bases outside the gene matches. The chain's CDR3 is CASSRQGKPNNEQFF. CDR3 sequence (DNA): TGCGCCAGCAGCAGACAGGGGAAACCTAACAATGAGCAGTTCTTC.

Regarding this clone: The junction differs from germline at one of its ends, possibly a read error. V is TRBV29-1 and J is TRBJ2-4, with 9 nucleotides matching TRBD2. The CDR3 spans 16 residues. Germline assignment: CDR1 SQVTM and CDR2 ANQGSEA. CDR3 in amino acids: CSVLFSGGLAKNSQYF. CDR3 DNA sequence: TGCAGCGTTTTATTTAGCGGGGGTCTAGCCAAAAACAGTCAGTACTTC.

This chain connects TRBV27 to TRBJ1-1, with D unclear. This CDR3 region has 13 residues. Germline V gives CDR1 MNHEY, CDR2 SMNVEV (reference sequence). Trimming pared 5 bases from V and 1 base from J, leaving 8 bases between. The CDR3 DNA sequence: TGTGCCAGCAGTCTGTCCTGGAACACTGAAGCTTTCTTT. This sequence encodes CASSLSWNTEAFF.

The genes are TRBV7-9 and TRBJ2-7; TRBD2 is a possible D gene (5 bases). There are 16 residues in the CDR3. Trimming stripped 2 bases from V and 3 bases from J, with 17 bases between. Germline V gene data show CDR1 as SEHNR and CDR2 as FQNEAQ (reference sequence). The CDR3 loop is CASSLTWGARFYEQYF. CDR3 nucleotide sequence: TGTGCCAGCAGCTTAACCTGGGGAGCCCGATTCTACGAGCAGTACTTC.

The chain is built from TRBV28 and TRBJ2-7; 8 nucleotides line up with TRBD2. Germline values: CDR1 MDHEN, CDR2 SYDVKM. V trimming: 5 bases; J trimming: 5 bases; junction bases outside the gene matches: 8. The CDR3 sequence is 14 residues long. The CDR3 sequence is CASSPAGTSHEQYF. The DNA for the CDR3 is TGTGCCAGCAGTCCTGCCGGGACTAGTCACGAGCAGTACTTC. Together with reference TRBV28 and TRBJ2-7, the CDR3 gives the full variable domain: DVKVTQSSRYLVKRTGEKVFLECVQDMDHENMFWYRQDPGLGLRLIYFSYDVKMKEKGDIPEGYSVSREKKERFSLILESASTNQTSMYLCASSPAGTSHEQYFGPGTRLTVT.

J is TRBJ2-7 and V is TRBV2; D is unresolved. CDR1 and CDR2 from the germline V gene are SNHLY and FYNNEI. This CDR3 has 13 residues. The V and J ends lost 7 bases and 3 bases respectively, with 13 bases between them. CDR3 region: CASNENLGYEQYF. The DNA of the CDR3 is TGTGCCAGCAACGAAAATCTCGGCTACGAGCAGTACTTC.

The chain couples TRBV5-4 to TRBJ2-7; 12 bases map to TRBD2. In germline, CDR1 is SGHNT, CDR2 YYREEE (reference sequence). The CDR3 has 16 amino acids. Trimming removed 3 bases from V and 2 bases from J; junction bases left unmatched: 6. In DNA, the CDR3 is TGTGCCAGCAGCTCGACCCGGACTAGCGGGACCTACGAGCAGTACTTC. As protein: CASSSTRTSGTYEQYF.

The chain carries TRBV11-1 and TRBJ2-1, with TRBD2 matching over 7 bases. Germline assignment: CDR1 SGHAT and CDR2 FQDESV (reference sequence). V shed 1 base and J 3 bases; nucleotides not matched to a gene: 0. The CDR3 has 14 residues. The CDR3 nucleotides are TGTGCCAGCAGCTTAGGCGGGGGCTACAATGAGCAGTTCTTC. Residues: CASSLGGGYNEQFF. The complete variable domain, with remaining parts taken from reference TRBV11-1 and TRBJ2-1, reads EAEVAQSPRYKITEKSQAVAFWCDPISGHATLYWYRQILGQGPELLVQFQDESVVDDSQLPKDRFSAERLKGVDSTLKIQPAELGDSAMYLCASSLGGGYNEQFFGPGTRLTVL.

The chain carries TRBV19 and TRBJ1-2; D is undetermined. This CDR3 region has 11 residues. The V end was cut by 11 bases, the J end by 5 bases, with 12 bases between. The germline gives CDR1 LNHDA, CDR2 SQIVND (reference sequence). The CDR3 sequence: CASASVYGYTF. CDR3 in DNA: TGTGCCTCTGCGTCTGTGTATGGCTACACCTTC.

This rearrangement joins TRBV6-5 to TRBJ2-3; 7 nucleotides agree with TRBD1. The CDR3 has 15 residues. CDR1 and CDR2 from the germline V gene are MNHEY and SVGAGI. With 11 bases clipped from V and 2 bases from J, the junction kept 13 bases outside the gene matches. The CDR3 nucleotides are TGTGCCGCCGGATCACAGGGGCGGATCACAGATACGCAGTATTTT. This codes for CAAGSQGRITDTQYF.

This clone was counted once. V and J are TRBV9 and TRBJ2-1; perhaps TRBD2 as D (6 bases). This CDR3 contains 15 residues. The germline V and J ends were trimmed by 3 bases and 5 bases, with 15 bases remaining between them. From germline, CDR1 is SGDLS and CDR2 YYNGEE. CDR3 coding DNA: TGTGCCAGCAGCGCGTGGCGGGGCGGGGACAATGAGCAGTTCTTC. It codes for CASSAWRGGDNEQFF.

The rearrangement links TRBV7-2 to TRBJ2-2; 8 nucleotides line up with TRBD1. Germline CDR1 is SGHTA and CDR2 is FQGNSA. This CDR3 has 16 residues. After removal of 3 bases from V and 5 bases from J, the junction contained 8 bases not matched to a gene. Written as DNA, the CDR3 is TGTGCCAGCAGCTTTAGACAGGGGAGGACGACCGGGGAGCTGTTTTTT. Residues: CASSFRQGRTTGELFF. The full variable domain, in which reference TRBV7-2 and TRBJ2-2 provide the parts outside the CDR3, is GAGVSQSPSNKVTEKGKDVELRCDPISGHTALYWYRQSLGQGLEFLIYFQGNSAPDKSGLPSDRFSAERTGGSVSTLTIQRTQQEDSAVYLCASSFRQGRTTGELFFGEGSRLTVL.

The J gene is TRBJ2-1, the V gene TRBV29-1, with a tentative D call TRBD2 (6 bases). Germline V gives CDR1 SQVTM, CDR2 ANQGSEA. The CDR3 is made up of 15 amino acids. V shed 3 bases and J shed 0 bases, with 12 bases lying between them. CDR3 nucleotide sequence: TGCAGCGTTGACATTAGGCGGGGCTCCTACAATGAGCAGTTCTTC. The encoded protein is CSVDIRRGSYNEQFF.

This chain joins TRBV18 and TRBJ2-7; D might be TRBD1 (5 bases). This CDR3 has 16 residues. V was shortened by 3 bases and J by 1 base, with 16 bases between the two germline ends. Germline CDR1 KGHSH, CDR2 LQKENI. The CDR3 here is CASSPLASTVSYEQYF. CDR3 coding DNA: TGTGCCAGCTCACCCCTCGCCTCGACAGTTTCCTACGAGCAGTACTTC.

The chain is built from TRBV18 and TRBJ2-7, with 11 bases identical to TRBD1. Germline V lookup: CDR1 KGHSH, CDR2 LQKENI. Trimming took 5 bases from V and 1 from J; bases not matched to a gene: 4. There are 15 residues in the CDR3. CDR3 in amino acids: CASSYGTGGSYEQYF. The CDR3 DNA reads TGTGCCAGCTCATACGGGACAGGGGGTTCCTACGAGCAGTACTTC.

The chain combines TRBV25-1 with TRBJ1-2; 7 bases fit TRBD1. The CDR3 has 13 amino acids. Germline V gene lookup returns CDR1 MGHDK and CDR2 SYGVNS. V was clipped by 5 bases and J by 4 bases; unmatched bases: 4. The CDR3 sequence is CASSRQGSYGYTF. CDR3 bases: TGTGCCAGCAGTAGACAGGGCAGCTATGGCTACACCTTC.

The chain links TRBV28 to TRBJ1-2, with 8 nucleotides matching TRBD1. Germline V gene lookup returns CDR1 MDHEN and CDR2 SYDVKM. V was clipped by 6 bases and J by 5 bases; unmatched bases: 14. The CDR3 is 16 amino acids. The chain's CDR3 is CASRPEGQGALYGYTF. CDR3 sequence (DNA): TGTGCCAGCAGGCCCGAAGGGCAGGGGGCGTTATATGGCTACACCTTC.

This clone was recorded a few times. The CDR3 region is CASSPWTGQNTEAFF. CDR3 sequence (DNA): TGTGCCAGCAGTCCATGGACAGGGCAGAACACTGAAGCTTTCTTT. This chain connects TRBV11-3 to TRBJ1-1; 8 positions agree with TRBD1. V lost 6 bases to trimming and J lost 1 base; unmatched junction nucleotides: 7. The CDR3 runs to 15 residues. Germline CDR1 reads SGHNT; CDR2 reads YENEEA.

The chain is built from TRBV6-6 and TRBJ2-2; no clear D. This CDR3 has 13 residues. Deletions cut 6 bases from V and 4 bases from J, with 9 bases between. The germline V gene has CDR1 MNHNY and CDR2 SVGAGI (reference sequence). The CDR3 nucleotides are TGTGCCAGCAGCTACGTAGTCACCGGGGAGCTGTTTTTT. It codes for CASSYVVTGELFF.

The chain has TRBV21-1 and TRBJ2-1; TRBD1, the table's D call, lacks a check against the DNA. TRBV21-1 is designated a pseudogene. This CDR3 has 17 amino acids. CDR3 nucleotide sequence: TGTGCCAGCAGCATATCGGACAGGGGAAGGTCCTACAATGAGCAGTTCTTC. This sequence encodes CASSISDRGRSYNEQFF.

This clone was counted a few times. The chain is built from TRBV4-1 and TRBJ2-2; D is ambiguous. Looked up from germline, CDR1 is MGHRA and CDR2 is YSYEKL. This CDR3 spans 12 amino acids. Trimming left V 0 bases short and J 8 bases short, with 4 bases between. The CDR3 is CASSQDMGELFF. The CDR3 DNA sequence: TGCGCCAGCAGCCAAGATATGGGGGAGCTGTTTTTT.

The rearrangement joins TRBV9 to TRBJ2-7, with 9 bases matching TRBD1. V lost 0 bases and J lost 7; bases outside the gene matches: 8. The CDR3 is made up of 15 amino acids. The germline V gene has CDR1 SGDLS and CDR2 YYNGEE. CDR3 sequence (DNA): TGTGCCAGCAGCGTAGGGGACAGGGTCTGGGAAGAGCAGTACTTC. Residues: CASSVGDRVWEEQYF.

This clone has just a few counts. The chain couples TRBV2 to TRBJ1-3; D remains unclear. CDR3 length: 13 amino acids. The germline CDR1 and CDR2 sequences are SNHLY and FYNNEI. Trimming shortened V by 7 bases and J by 0 bases, and 7 bases separated the two germline ends. The CDR3 sequence: CASKRDSGNTIYF. CDR3 in DNA: TGTGCCAGCAAACGGGACTCTGGAAACACCATATATTTT.